This T cell receptor (beta chain) was recovered during a study of early T cells in non-severe SARS-CoV-2 infection. Turning to the study itself: Sequencing used unsorted whole-blood bulk RNA, so chains lack pairing. Regarding the study as a whole: The study's VDJdb matching favored anti-spike CD8 responses and missed private and CD4 specificities.

V gave up 1 base and J gave up 4 bases, with 4 bases separating them. This CDR3 spans 13 amino acids. Per germline, CDR1 MNHEY and CDR2 SVGAGI. Attachment of unique molecular identifiers to individual cDNA molecules was performed. TCRdb re-analysed the 5' RACE reads in MiXCR, keeping a single row per CDR3 protein. The sample records about 33,000 distinct CDR3 sequences, approximately 5% being singletons. In this sample, this clonotype turned up many times. Antigen unknown. The sample taken for sequencing was whole blood. This TCR was sampled from an adult who was a healthcare worker with PCR-confirmed SARS-CoV-2 infection or an uninfected control (not recorded which). This chain joins TRBV6-5 and TRBJ2-2; D remains unclear. CDR3 region: CASSYYGTGELFF. The CDR3 bases are TGTGCCAGCAGTTACTACGGCACCGGGGAGCTGTTTTTT.